This T cell receptor beta chain was sequenced for a study of OX40 agonist ivuxolimab in advanced cancers. Study overall: Six ivuxolimab dose levels, 0.01 to 10 mg/kg, were given intravenously every 2 weeks.

Only in-frame clones appear in the TCRdb table, and some are missing; sequencing was by immunoSEQ multiplex PCR. The profile shows about 58,000 clones, about 82% of them singletons. This clone occurred once. Its matching antigen is unknown. The study's findings and limits: At doses 0.1 to 3.0 mg/kg, CD4+ and CD8+ clones expanded. More expanded clones were seen, on average, in CD8+ T cells than in CD4+.

The CDR3 consists of 15 residues. The germline V and J ends were trimmed by 0 bases and 5 bases, with 9 bases remaining between them. Germline assignment: CDR1 SGHRS and CDR2 YFSETQ. The sequence was collected from an adult with an advanced solid tumor such as melanoma, head and neck, liver or kidney cancer. The input for sequencing was CD4+ or CD8+ T cells sorted from blood, taken in a trial of the OX40 agonist ivuxolimab. The chain employs TRBV5-1 and TRBJ1-6; weak D call: TRBD1 (6 bases). CDR3: CASSLVAGDNSPLHF. The CDR3 coding sequence is TGCGCCAGCAGCTTGGTGGCAGGGGATAATTCACCCCTCCACTTT.